The source of this T cell receptor beta chain is a study of shared clonotypes between healthy human individuals. Study-level findings and limits: Researchers sampled only blood; tissue repertoires likely differ.

In regard to this clone: What it binds is unknown. The same CDR3 arises from other DNA sequences in this sample as well.

On ten immunoSEQ deep assay plates, unsorted PBMC DNA was sequenced. Assay used: immunoSEQ multiplex PCR; TCRdb lists only in-frame clones, some missing. The sample lists 400,000 to 550,000 clones; roughly 85% were seen once. The sample consisted of PBMCs. The clonotype originates from a woman in her forties in good health. Some clones in this sample may be carry-over from other donors' samples.

The CDR3 region is CASSLAKNIQYF. CDR3 DNA: TGTGCCAGCAGTTTAGCCAAAAACATTCAGTACTTC. The V and J genes are TRBV28 and TRBJ2-4, with D hard to call. Trimming shortened V by 2 bases and J by 1 base, and 0 bases separated the two germline ends. Per germline, CDR1 MDHEN and CDR2 SYDVKM. The CDR3 extends over 12 amino acids.